The rows below give T cell receptor beta chains drawn from one sample of a study of cytomegalovirus exposure and HLA in healthy donors. Assay: immunoSEQ multiplex PCR; the TCRdb copy retains only in-frame clones and omits some. The sample includes roughly 130,000 clones, 75% to 85% seen only once; the top ten take 1%. Sequenced sample: PBMCs. Receptor source: a man aged 35-49 years in good health and CMV-seronegative. Each CDR3 is given with its conserved first and last residue. D genes are given only for firm matches. Size tells how often a clone was seen (once, few, many) or the class of an expanded clone, and some rows leave it out.

>TRBJ1-1|-|13|TRBV27|-
TGTGCCAGCAGTTTCAACAGGAACACTGAAGCTTTCTTT
CASSFNRNTEAFF
>TRBJ1-4|-|15|TRBV5-4|TRBD1
TGTGCCAGCAGCTTGGGGGGACAGGGGAATGAAAAACTGTTTTTT
CASSLGGQGNEKLFF
>TRBJ1-2|-|12|TRBV28|-
TGTGCCAGCAGTTTCCTCTTGTATGGCTACACCTTC
CASSFLLYGYTF
>TRBJ2-2|few|12|TRBV6-6|-
TGTGCCAGCAGGCGGATCACCGGGGAGCTGTTTTTT
CASRRITGELFF
>TRBJ2-3|-|17|TRBV10-1|TRBD2
TGCGCCAGCAGTGAGGGGGCTAGCGGGATTAGCACAGATACGCAGTATTTT
CASSEGASGISTDTQYF
>TRBJ1-1|-|13|TRBV14|TRBD1
TGTGCCAGCAGCCCGACAGGGGGCACTGAGGCTTTCTTT
CASSPTGGTEAFF
>TRBJ1-5|once|14|TRBV2|TRBD1
TGTGCCAGCAGTGACGGGACAGGGGATCAGCCCCAGCATTTT
CASSDGTGDQPQHF
>TRBJ1-5|-|13|TRBV2|-
TGTGCCAGCAGTGTGGGGCCCGGTCAGCCCCAGCATTTT
CASSVGPGQPQHF
>TRBJ2-5|-|14|TRBV5-1|-
TGCGCCAGCAGCTTGGTCCGCCTACAAGAGACCCAGTACTTC
CASSLVRLQETQYF
>TRBJ2-2|-|16|TRBV13|TRBD2
TGTGCCAGCAGCTTGGCGACTAGCCGAAACACCGGGGAGCTGTTTTTT
CASSLATSRNTGELFF
>TRBJ2-7|-|15|TRBV7-2|TRBD2
TGTGCCAGCAGCTTACAGGCTAGCGGGGGTTACGAGCAGTACTTC
CASSLQASGGYEQYF
>TRBJ2-1|-|16|TRBV2|-
TGTGCCAGCAGTCTCCTTAGGGGGGGGGCTTACAATGAGCAGTTCTTC
CASSLLRGGAYNEQFF
>TRBJ2-2|once|16|TRBV5-1|TRBD1
TGCGCCAGCAGCGCCCGGGGACAGGGAGTCACCGGGGAGCTGTTTTTT
CASSARGQGVTGELFF
>TRBJ2-7|-|15|TRBV10-2|TRBD2
TGCGCCAGCAGACAGAAAGGGACTAGTGTTTACGAGCAGTACTTC
CASRQKGTSVYEQYF
>TRBJ2-1|-|20|TRBV28|TRBD2
TGTGCCAGCAAGAGTAGAGGGGCCCTAGCGGGAGGGAATTCTAGCAATGAGCAGTTCTTC
CASKSRGALAGGNSSNEQFF
>TRBJ1-5|-|14|TRBV28|TRBD1
TGTGCCAGCAGTTTGGACAGGGTGAATCAGCCCCAGCATTTT
CASSLDRVNQPQHF
>TRBJ1-6|-|14|TRBV5-1|-
TGCGCCAGCAGTCAGGGAAGCCCCAATTCACCCCTCCACTTT
CASSQGSPNSPLHF
>TRBJ2-7|-|20|TRBV28|TRBD2
TGTGCCAGCAGTTCCGCCCTCTCGACACAGCTAGCGGGAGGGCTATACGAGCAGTACTTC
CASSSALSTQLAGGLYEQYF
>TRBJ1-1|-|15|TRBV5-4|-
TGTGCCAGCAGCGCCCCCGCGGACATGAACACTGAAGCTTTCTTT
CASSAPADMNTEAFF
>TRBJ2-3|-|17|TRBV28|TRBD2
TGTGCCAGCAGTCCAGACTTAGGACTAGCGGGAGGGCCTACGCAGTATTTT
CASSPDLGLAGGPTQYF
>TRBJ2-7|-|14|TRBV28|TRBD1
TGTGCCAGCAGTCCGACAGGGGGCAACGACGAGCAGTACTTC
CASSPTGGNDEQYF
>TRBJ2-3|few|14|TRBV7-9|-
TGTGCCAGCAGCATCAGGGCAGGGGAGGATACGCAGTATTTT
CASSIRAGEDTQYF
>TRBJ2-1|-|19|TRBV15|-
TGTGCCACCAGCAGACCTGGAGGTTTGGACTTCAGCTCCTACAATGAGCAGTTCTTC
CATSRPGGLDFSSYNEQFF
>TRBJ1-5|few|12|TRBV6-6|-
TGTGCCAGCAGCCCCCCAGGTCAGCCCCAGCATTTT
CASSPPGQPQHF
>TRBJ2-5|-|15|TRBV5-8|TRBD2
TGTGCCAGCACCTCGACTAGGACTAGCCAAGAGACCCAGTACTTC
CASTSTRTSQETQYF
>TRBJ2-1|-|14|TRBV7-2|TRBD1
TGTGCCAGCACCCCGGGACAGGGGGATAATGAGCAGTTCTTC
CASTPGQGDNEQFF
>TRBJ1-4|-|14|TRBV7-2|-
TGTGCCAGCAGCTTGGGGCCCCCGAATGAAAAACTGTTTTTT
CASSLGPPNEKLFF
>TRBJ2-1|-|13|TRBV7-8|-
TGTGCCAGCAGCTTAGGCCTATACAATGAGCAGTTCTTC
CASSLGLYNEQFF
>TRBJ2-3|-|13|TRBV30|-
TGTGCCTGGAGTGTTCTACTCAGGGATACGCAGTATTTT
CAWSVLLRDTQYF
>TRBJ1-5|-|12|TRBV6-1|-
TGTGCCAGCAGTGAAGGCGGGCAGCCCCAGCATTTT
CASSEGGQPQHF
>TRBJ2-3|-|15|TRBV5-4|TRBD2
TGTGCCAGCAGCCCAACTAGCGGGAGGACCGATACGCAGTATTTT
CASSPTSGRTDTQYF